The source of this T cell receptor (beta chain) is a study of blood T cell repertoires in COVID-19 (dated by TCRdb to 2018 to 2020). At the level of the whole study: Samples covering the acute and convalescent phases of COVID-19 were provided by collaborators in the United States, Italy and Spain. The material from the prospective study consisted of cDNA or gDNA derived from T cells, B-cell-depleted T cells, or PBMCs. The dataset comprised deeply sampled blood TCRbeta repertoires from subjects exposed to, actively infected with, or recovered from COVID-19. A freely available public database, intended as a resource for researchers studying the immune response to SARS-CoV-2, is where the repertoires were released. The samples were drawn from two sources: the first 160 participants of the ongoing ImmuneRACE study, and fewer than 1,500 subjects contributed by 6 global collaborators. Sample metadata almost always included a de-identified subject ID, COVID-19 status, age in years and sex. Where HLA class I and class II types were available, the types were taken from metadata supplied by the sample provider, not from assay-based typing.

As to this clone: No cognate antigen has been identified for it. The input lacks base qualities; no much larger clone sits a single base away.

TCRbeta CDR3 regions were amplified from genomic DNA by means of the immunoSEQ Assay, a bias-controlled multiplex PCR. Per the original workflow: The number of nucleated cells in each sample was estimated by amplification of reference gene primers within the assay. To quantify the absolute abundance of each unique TCRbeta CDR3 rearrangement, sequence reads were collapsed and filtered. For each sample, productive Simpson clonality was calculated as the square root of Simpson's diversity index across productive rearrangements. TCRdb retrieved this table from immuneACCESS and kept in-frame rearrangements only. Not all clones are present; in checked studies, unresolved V genes account for under half, and no reason is known for the remainder. V and J calls and clone size are copied from that table; D and trimming were computed from the DNA. The sample has tens of thousands of clones on record, 90% of them singletons. The top ten constitute roughly 1.2% of the sample.

General study outcomes and caveats: How much clinical and demographic metadata was included differed by source and by participant, and the metadata was provided uncurated.

The collaborating institutions used their own protocols to collect whole blood in K2EDTA tubes. For TCRbeta analysis, collaborators shipped samples in one of three forms: frozen whole blood, isolated PBMCs, or DNA extracted from either of those sample types. The CDR3 holds 17 amino acids from the cysteine to the phenylalanine. The DNA shown is the 51-base CDR3, in frame from base 1. V lost 2 bases and J lost 8 bases, and the count of bases not matched to a germline gene is 17. The germline V gene yields SGHDN for CDR1 and FVKESK for CDR2. Material for sequencing was peripheral blood. This sequence uses TRBV14 and TRBJ1-2; TRBD1 agrees with 7 junctional bases. This sequence was found in a man aged 55 to 70 with acute or convalescent COVID-19. The DNA sequence reads TGTGCCAGCAGCCAATCGGGGACCGGGACAGAGGAAGTGGGCTACACCTTC. This yields the protein CASSQSGTGTEEVGYTF.